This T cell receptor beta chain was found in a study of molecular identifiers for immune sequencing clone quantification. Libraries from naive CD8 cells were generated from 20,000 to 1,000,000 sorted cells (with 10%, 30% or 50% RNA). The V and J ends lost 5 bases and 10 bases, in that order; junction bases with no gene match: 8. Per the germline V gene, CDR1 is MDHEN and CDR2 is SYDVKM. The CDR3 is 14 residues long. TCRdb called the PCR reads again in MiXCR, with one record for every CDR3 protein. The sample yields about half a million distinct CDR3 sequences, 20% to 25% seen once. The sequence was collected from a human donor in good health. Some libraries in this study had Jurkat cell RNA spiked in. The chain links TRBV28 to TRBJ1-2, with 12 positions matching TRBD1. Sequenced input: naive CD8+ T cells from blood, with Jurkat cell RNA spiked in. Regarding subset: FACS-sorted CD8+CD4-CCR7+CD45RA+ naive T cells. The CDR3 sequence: CASSGGTGGLTYTF. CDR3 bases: TGTGCCAGCAGTGGGGGGACAGGGGGCTTGACCTACACCTTC.